The 20 T cell receptor beta chains below were found in one sample sequenced in a study of response to subunit inactivated influenza vaccine (dated by TCRdb to the late 2010s). To prepare the library, RT-PCR was applied. The sequencer listed for this sample is Illumina HiSeq 2500. Starting from the raw public reads, TCRdb applied fastp trimming at Q25, assembled clones with MiXCR and retained in-frame beta chains. Rows with one shared CDR3 protein collapse into an entry with the most common genes and DNA. The sample data list approximately 530,000 distinct CDR3 sequences, and roughly 7.6% of these were observed just once. Roughly 14% of the sample lies in the top ten. Sample: PBMCs from blood, taken 23 to 25 months after vaccination. The source of these receptors is a man in his fifties or sixties who received an inactivated influenza vaccine. Donor details come from another sample of the same person, matched by shared clones.

This clonotype has at least ten counts. V gene TRBV4-1 combines with J gene TRBJ2-7, with D possibly TRBD1 on 6 matching bases. CDR3 length: 17 residues. The V and J ends lost 4 bases and 1 base respectively, with 20 bases between them. The germline gives CDR1 MGHRA, CDR2 YSYEKL. The CDR3 DNA is TGCGCCAGCAGCCCTATAAACTCGGGACATCGTTCCTACGAGCAGTACTTC. Protein product: CASSPINSGHRSYEQYF.

This clonotype was seen at least ten times. The rearrangement joins TRBV14 to TRBJ2-7; 9 positions match TRBD1. This CDR3 is 17 amino acids long. V lost 4 bases and J lost 4; bases outside the gene matches: 14. Germline-derived CDR1 and CDR2 are SGHDN and FVKESK. CDR3 DNA: TGTGCCAGCAGCCCGATCTGGGGACAGGGCCGCGGGTACGAGCAGTACTTC. This codes for CASSPIWGQGRGYEQYF.

This clonotype was counted a few times. The chain uses TRBV6-5 and TRBJ2-7; TRBD2 agrees at 7 bases. Germline V CDR1 and CDR2: MNHEY, SVGAGI. This CDR3 contains 18 residues. J was trimmed by 3 bases and V by 4 bases; bases with no gene match: 18. CDR3 region: CASSFEPPLARGIYEQYF. CDR3 in DNA: TGTGCCAGCAGTTTCGAACCACCTCTTGCGCGGGGGATCTACGAGCAGTACTTC.

This clonotype has more than one count but fewer than ten. The chain employs TRBV20-1 and TRBJ2-3, with D unclear. This CDR3 has 10 residues. Germline V gene lookup returns CDR1 DFQATT and CDR2 SNEGSKA (reference sequence). Trimming shortened V by 6 bases and J by 7 bases, and 8 bases separated the two germline ends. The DNA for the CDR3 is TGCAGTGCGTACCATCATACGCAGTATTTT. As protein: CSAYHHTQYF.

V and J are TRBV6-2 or TRBV6-3 and TRBJ2-5; possible D gene TRBD2, 6 bases. The CDR3 has 12 residues. Looked up from germline, CDR1 is MNHEY and CDR2 is SVGEGT. The ends were cut back, 8 bases at V and 2 bases at J, with 9 bases in the middle. CDR3 region: CASHGGQETQYF. CDR3 DNA sequence: TGTGCCAGCCACGGGGGTCAAGAGACCCAGTACTTC.

The sample holds a few counts of this clonotype. The chain is built from TRBV5-1 and TRBJ2-7, with D perhaps TRBD1 (5 bases). Trimming removed 4 bases at V and 0 bases at J, with 11 bases between. CDR3 length equals 14 residues. Germline CDR1 is SGHRS and CDR2 is YFSETQ. Written as DNA, the CDR3 is TGCGCCAGCAGCCTGGACAACCCCTCCTACGAGCAGTACTTC. Translating it yields CASSLDNPSYEQYF.

V is TRBV4-3 and J is TRBJ2-3; perhaps TRBD2 as D (5 bases). This CDR3 has 16 amino acids. From germline, CDR1 is LGHNA and CDR2 YSLEER. Between the trimmed V and J ends, which lost 4 bases and 4 bases, there was a span of 18 bases. The CDR3 bases are TGCGCCAGCAGCCCAACGTCTAGCTCAATCGCAGATACGCAGTATTTT. This translates into CASSPTSSSIADTQYF.

In its sample, this clonotype was seen a few times. The CDR3 coding sequence is TGTGCCAGCAGTTTGACAGGCCTCCAAGAGACCCAGTACTTC. This sequence encodes CASSLTGLQETQYF. The chain couples TRBV28 to TRBJ2-5, with a weak D call TRBD1 (6 bases). The V end lost 3 bases, the J end lost 1 base, and 9 bases lay between the germline ends. Germline V gene sequence: CDR1 MDHEN, CDR2 SYDVKM. This CDR3 is built from 14 residues.

In its sample, this clonotype was seen a few times. V is TRBV27 and J is TRBJ2-1; possibly TRBD1 for D (5 bases). V was clipped by 2 bases and J by 7 bases, with 12 bases between them. The CDR3 covers 14 residues. The germline V gene has CDR1 MNHEY and CDR2 SMNVEV (reference sequence). The CDR3 nucleotides read TGTGCCAGCAGTTTAGCAGGGAAGAAAAATGAGCAGTTCTTC. It yields the protein CASSLAGKKNEQFF.

This clonotype was seen a few times. The rearrangement joins TRBV20-1 to TRBJ1-4, with 7 bases matching TRBD1. The CDR3 runs to 15 residues. Germline-derived CDR1 and CDR2 are DFQATT and SNEGSKA (reference sequence). The V gene end was trimmed by 1 base and the J gene end by 7 bases; junction bases not matched to a gene: 9. The CDR3 sequence is CSARVQGQTFEKLFF. In nucleotides, the CDR3 is TGCAGTGCTAGAGTCCAGGGACAGACTTTTGAAAAACTGTTTTTT.

This clonotype was seen a handful of times. The junction departs from germline at one end; a sequencing error may be responsible. The chain carries TRBV20-1 and TRBJ1-5; TRBD1 is a possible D gene (6 bases). The CDR3 has 16 residues. Germline CDR1 is DFQATT and CDR2 is SNEGSKA (reference sequence). The CDR3 loop reads CCARDRGGAGNQPQHF. The CDR3 bases are TGCTGTGCTAGAGATCGGGGGGGGGCAGGCAATCAGCCCCAGCATTTT.

This chain uses TRBV4-3 with TRBJ2-2, with 8 bases lining up with TRBD2. CDR1 and CDR2 from the germline V gene are LGHNA and YSLEER. V gave up 3 bases and J gave up 5 bases; unmatched junction bases: 8. The CDR3 extends over 16 amino acids. In DNA, the CDR3 is TGCGCCAGCAGCCAGTGGGGGGGCGGGAGGACCGGGGAGCTGTTTTTT. Amino acid sequence: CASSQWGGGRTGELFF.

This clonotype showed up just a few times. The chain employs TRBV20-1 and TRBJ1-2; 10 bases map to TRBD1. The germline V gene has CDR1 DFQATT and CDR2 SNEGSKA (reference sequence). V lost 1 base, J lost 4 bases, and 3 bases stayed unmatched. The CDR3 has 14 amino acids. CDR3 residues: CSARATGGAYGYTF. The DNA for the CDR3 is TGCAGTGCTAGAGCGACAGGGGGCGCCTATGGCTACACCTTC.

This clonotype has only a few counts. This sequence joins TRBV11-2 and TRBJ2-7, with D unresolved. CDR3 length: 17 residues. Trimming pared 0 bases from V and 1 base from J, leaving 16 bases between. Germline V gene lookup returns CDR1 SGHAT and CDR2 FQNNGV. CDR3: CASSLDRPLRSSYEQYF. The CDR3 bases are TGTGCCAGCAGCTTAGATCGTCCGCTACGATCATCCTACGAGCAGTACTTC.

The sample holds many counts of this clonotype. The rearrangement joins TRBV6-5 to TRBJ1-4; possibly TRBD1 for D (6 bases). This CDR3 has 15 amino acids. Germline-derived CDR1 and CDR2 are MNHEY and SVGAGI. Trimming cost V 6 bases and J 10 bases, with 21 bases left between them. The CDR3 DNA reads as TGTGCCAGCAGCTTCTCCGGCACCAGGGGAGGAAAACTGTTTTTT. It codes for CASSFSGTRGGKLFF.

V is TRBV4-2 and J is TRBJ1-1; TRBD1 matches 9 bases. CDR1 is LGHNA and CDR2 is YNFKEQ in the germline V gene. This CDR3 comprises 15 residues. V was clipped by 4 bases and J by 4 bases; unmatched bases: 7. The CDR3 spells CASSRRQGVGTEAFF. For the CDR3, the DNA is TGTGCCAGCAGCCGGAGACAGGGGGTGGGCACTGAAGCTTTCTTT.

The rearrangement uses TRBV5-1 and TRBJ2-3, with 9 bases matching TRBD2. Germline assignment: CDR1 SGHRS and CDR2 YFSETQ. Trimming took 5 bases from V and 3 from J; bases not matched to a gene: 7. The CDR3 loop spans 15 amino acids. The CDR3 loop reads CASSSGTSYTDTQYF. In nucleotides, the CDR3 is TGCGCCAGCAGTTCCGGGACTAGCTATACAGATACGCAGTATTTT.

This clonotype has more than one count but fewer than ten. This chain joins TRBV5-1 and TRBJ1-1, with TRBD1 matching over 9 bases. CDR1 is SGHRS, CDR2 YFSETQ, per germline. J gave up 5 bases and V 1 base, and 12 bases lay outside the gene matches. The length of the CDR3 is 17 residues. This chain's CDR3 is CASSLKRKTGGGTEAFF. CDR3 coding DNA: TGCGCCAGCAGCTTGAAACGAAAAACAGGGGGCGGAACTGAAGCTTTCTTT.

This clonotype was counted a few times. Here the CDR3 reads CASSLERASGSVVSGELFF. CDR3 DNA: TGTGCCAGCAGCTTAGAAAGGGCTAGCGGGAGCGTCGTTTCCGGGGAGCTGTTTTTT. J is TRBJ2-2 and V is TRBV11-2, with TRBD2 identical over 10 bases. In germline, CDR1 is SGHAT, CDR2 FQNNGV. The ends lost 0 bases at V and 6 bases at J; junction bases unmatched: 13. The CDR3 covers 19 residues.

V gene TRBV28 combines with J gene TRBJ1-6; no reliable D call. The CDR3 spans 16 residues. Germline lookup yields CDR1 MDHEN and CDR2 SYDVKM. Trimming stripped 7 bases from V and 7 bases from J, with 20 bases between. CDR3 in amino acids: CASIVSFAGDNSPLHF. In nucleotides, the CDR3 is TGTGCCAGCATCGTGAGTTTTGCCGGAGACAATTCACCCCTCCACTTT. Drawing the rest from reference TRBV28 and TRBJ1-6, the complete variable domain is DVKVTQSSRYLVKRTGEKVFLECVQDMDHENMFWYRQDPGLGLRLIYFSYDVKMKEKGDIPEGYSVSREKKERFSLILESASTNQTSMYLCASIVSFAGDNSPLHFGNGTRLTVT.